Listed here are 19 T cell receptor beta chains from one sample, sequenced in a study of patients and donors after allogeneic stem cell transplantation. Via MiXCR, TCRdb re-called the RT-PCR reads, giving one row per CDR3 protein. The profile shows 920,000 or so distinct CDR3 sequences, approximately 18% of them singletons. Source material: blood, either unsorted or a sorted T cell fraction (not recorded which). The receptors originated from a human donor who was either an allogeneic HSCT recipient or a stem cell or donor lymphocyte infusion donor (not recorded which). It is not recorded whose cells these are; they may come from a transplant donor.

The rearrangement links TRBV11-2 to TRBJ2-3; D might be TRBD2 (6 bases). CDR3 length: 15 amino acids. Germline V gene data show CDR1 as SGHAT and CDR2 as FQNNGV. Trimming removed 5 bases at V and 2 bases at J, with 14 bases between. The CDR3 DNA reads as TGTGCCAGCAGCCCAACTAGCCTCTACACAGATACGCAGTATTTT. Its translation: CASSPTSLYTDTQYF.

The chain's CDR3 is CASSLIPQTEAFF. In nucleotides, the CDR3 is TGTGCCAGCAGCCTTATCCCCCAAACTGAAGCTTTCTTT. This chain uses TRBV7-9 with TRBJ1-1, with unresolved D. This CDR3 is 13 amino acids long. Looked up from germline, CDR1 is SEHNR and CDR2 is FQNEAQ (reference sequence). The V end was cut by 5 bases, the J end by 5 bases, with 12 bases between.

The sample holds a few counts of this clonotype. The rearrangement links TRBV4-1 to TRBJ2-7, with 8 bases identical to TRBD1. This CDR3 has 15 amino acids. Losses at the gene ends were 1 base for V and 2 bases for J; bases not matched to a gene: 4. Germline V lookup: CDR1 MGHRA, CDR2 YSYEKL. CDR3 in amino acids: CASSQGDRGPYEQYF. CDR3 bases: TGCGCCAGCAGCCAAGGCGACAGGGGTCCCTACGAGCAGTACTTC.

Written as DNA, the CDR3 is TGTGCCAGCCATCCGGGGCAGAACACTGAAGCTTTCTTT. The encoded protein is CASHPGQNTEAFF. The rearrangement uses TRBV12-3 or TRBV12-4 and TRBJ1-1, with D possibly TRBD1 on 5 matching bases. With 8 bases removed from V and 1 base from J, the gap between germline ends came to 11 bases. The CDR3 contains 13 residues.

This clonotype was recorded a few times. The CDR3 sequence: CASKSQRENTGELFF. As DNA, the CDR3 is TGCGCCAGCAAATCACAGCGGGAGAACACCGGGGAGCTGTTTTTT. The chain carries TRBV10-2 and TRBJ2-2; 7 bases match TRBD2. The CDR3 has 15 residues. Germline assignment: CDR1 WSHSY and CDR2 SAAADI. V lost 7 bases and J lost 1; bases outside the gene matches: 6.

The chain combines TRBV7-9 with TRBJ1-5, with 7 bases identical to TRBD1. Germline values: CDR1 SEHNR, CDR2 FQNEAQ (reference sequence). This CDR3 region has 15 residues. V gave up 5 bases and J gave up 9 bases; unmatched junction bases: 13. CDR3 sequence: CASSDPGQAVGPQHF. The CDR3 DNA reads as TGTGCCAGCAGCGACCCAGGACAGGCGGTAGGGCCCCAGCATTTT. The full variable domain, completed using reference TRBV7-9 and TRBJ1-5, is DTGVSQNPRHKITKRGQNVTFRCDPISEHNRLYWYRQTLGQGPEFLTYFQNEAQLEKSRLLSDRFSAERPKGSFSTLEIQRTEQGDSAMYLCASSDPGQAVGPQHFGDGTRLSIL.

The chain employs TRBV27 and TRBJ1-4, with a weak D call TRBD1 (6 bases). The ends were cut back, 5 bases at V and 7 bases at J, with 11 bases in the middle. Germline V gene data show CDR1 as MNHEY and CDR2 as SMNVEV (reference sequence). The CDR3 loop spans 13 amino acids. The CDR3 DNA is TGTGCCAGCAGTCCGAGGACAGCTGAAAAACTGTTTTTT. This translates into CASSPRTAEKLFF.

The J gene is TRBJ2-3, the V gene TRBV6-5, with 9 bases fitting TRBD1. The V and J ends lost 2 bases and 3 bases, in that order; junction bases with no gene match: 3. The germline V gene encodes CDR1 MNHEY and CDR2 SVGAGI. This CDR3 spans 15 amino acids. The CDR3 DNA follows: TGTGCCAGCAGTTACCGGGACAGGGAGACAGATACGCAGTATTTT. This gives the protein CASSYRDRETDTQYF.

The rearrangement uses TRBV12-3 or TRBV12-4 and TRBJ1-6; D is undetermined. The CDR3 runs 16 residues. The ends were cut back, 3 bases at V and 2 bases at J, with 11 bases in the middle. CDR3 amino acids: CASSLGMWTYNSPLHF. CDR3 sequence (DNA): TGTGCCAGCAGTTTGGGGATGTGGACCTATAATTCACCCCTCCACTTT.

This clonotype came up a few times. The chain carries TRBV6-5 and TRBJ2-5, with 9 bases that match TRBD2. This CDR3 spans 15 amino acids. Germline V CDR1 and CDR2: MNHEY, SVGAGI. With 2 bases clipped from V and 4 bases from J, the junction kept 5 bases outside the gene matches. CDR3: CASSYPTAGGETQYF. The CDR3 nucleotides are TGTGCCAGCAGTTACCCGACAGCGGGGGGAGAGACCCAGTACTTC.

The chain has TRBV12-3 or TRBV12-4 and TRBJ1-2; D ambiguous. V was shortened by 9 bases and J by 3 bases, with 14 bases between the two germline ends. This CDR3 is 13 amino acids long. CDR3 loop: CASRNSDYYGYTF. DNA for the CDR3: TGTGCCAGTCGGAACAGCGACTACTATGGCTACACCTTC.

This clonotype was seen only a few times. This chain uses TRBV29-1 with TRBJ2-1; 9 bases map to TRBD2. Germline CDR1 is SQVTM and CDR2 is ANQGSEA. The CDR3 runs to 16 residues. V lost 0 bases and J lost 4; bases outside the gene matches: 7. CDR3 nucleotides: TGCAGCGTTGAAGAGCGGGGGGGCCTCGGGTACAATGAGCAGTTCTTC. This sequence encodes CSVEERGGLGYNEQFF.

This clonotype was detected many times. At one boundary the junction diverges from the germline segment, which might be a read error. The J gene is TRBJ2-5, the V gene TRBV5-1; no definite D call. This CDR3 is built from 12 residues. Germline V gene data show CDR1 as SGHRS and CDR2 as YFSETQ. CDR3 residues: CASSLDQETQYF. CDR3 nucleotide sequence: TGTGCCAGCAGCTTAGACCAAGAGACCCAGTACTTC.

The V call is TRBV7-6, the J call TRBJ2-7, with a tentative D call TRBD1 (5 bases). V was pared by 1 base and J by 6 bases, with 19 bases between. Germline CDR1 SGHVS, CDR2 FNYEAQ. The CDR3 totals 16 residues. This CDR3 is CASSLVTASLLGEQYF. In DNA, the CDR3 is TGTGCCAGCAGCTTAGTGACAGCCTCTCTCCTAGGCGAGCAGTACTTC.

This clonotype was seen a few times. The V gene is TRBV5-1, the J gene TRBJ2-5, with 8 bases matching TRBD2. Germline trimming cut 4 bases from V and 4 bases from J; bases unmatched to any gene: 6. CDR3 length: 14 residues. Germline V gene lookup returns CDR1 SGHRS and CDR2 YFSETQ. CDR3 amino acids: CASSPGGPGETQYF. Here the CDR3 DNA reads TGCGCCAGCAGCCCGGGAGGGCCTGGAGAGACCCAGTACTTC.

The chain links TRBV20-1 to TRBJ1-2; 7 bases agree with TRBD1. The CDR3 is 13 residues long. Per the germline V gene, CDR1 is DFQATT and CDR2 is SNEGSKA (reference sequence). Trimming cost V 6 bases and J 6 bases; bases outside gene matches: 10. CDR3 DNA: TGCAGTGCCACCGTGGTCGGGACAGATGGCTACACCTTC. The encoded protein is CSATVVGTDGYTF.

V gene TRBV6-5 combines with J gene TRBJ1-2; 8 nucleotides align to TRBD1. V was clipped by 1 base and J by 4 bases; unmatched bases: 11. CDR1 and CDR2 (germline): MNHEY, SVGAGI. The CDR3 runs 17 residues. CDR3 nucleotide sequence: TGTGCCAGCAGTTACTGGGTTGGACAGGGAACCCCCTATGGCTACACCTTC. Protein: CASSYWVGQGTPYGYTF.

CDR3: CASSLGIISGEYQETQYF. For the CDR3, the DNA is TGTGCCAGCAGCTTGGGAATTATAAGCGGGGAATACCAAGAGACCCAGTACTTC. This chain links TRBV5-4 with TRBJ2-5, with TRBD2 matching over 7 bases. The CDR3 consists of 18 residues. Per the germline V gene, CDR1 is SGHNT and CDR2 is YYREEE (reference sequence). V lost 0 bases to trimming and J lost 0 bases; unmatched junction nucleotides: 11.

This clonotype has a count of ten or more. J is TRBJ1-2 and V is TRBV6-4; TRBD1 might be the D (6 bases). Germline assignment: CDR1 MRHNA and CDR2 SNTAGT. V was shortened by 6 bases and J by 8 bases, with 16 bases between the two germline ends. This CDR3 region has 13 residues. The CDR3 loop reads CASRKDSMGGYTF. The CDR3 nucleotides are TGTGCCAGCAGGAAGGACAGTATGGGAGGCTACACCTTC.